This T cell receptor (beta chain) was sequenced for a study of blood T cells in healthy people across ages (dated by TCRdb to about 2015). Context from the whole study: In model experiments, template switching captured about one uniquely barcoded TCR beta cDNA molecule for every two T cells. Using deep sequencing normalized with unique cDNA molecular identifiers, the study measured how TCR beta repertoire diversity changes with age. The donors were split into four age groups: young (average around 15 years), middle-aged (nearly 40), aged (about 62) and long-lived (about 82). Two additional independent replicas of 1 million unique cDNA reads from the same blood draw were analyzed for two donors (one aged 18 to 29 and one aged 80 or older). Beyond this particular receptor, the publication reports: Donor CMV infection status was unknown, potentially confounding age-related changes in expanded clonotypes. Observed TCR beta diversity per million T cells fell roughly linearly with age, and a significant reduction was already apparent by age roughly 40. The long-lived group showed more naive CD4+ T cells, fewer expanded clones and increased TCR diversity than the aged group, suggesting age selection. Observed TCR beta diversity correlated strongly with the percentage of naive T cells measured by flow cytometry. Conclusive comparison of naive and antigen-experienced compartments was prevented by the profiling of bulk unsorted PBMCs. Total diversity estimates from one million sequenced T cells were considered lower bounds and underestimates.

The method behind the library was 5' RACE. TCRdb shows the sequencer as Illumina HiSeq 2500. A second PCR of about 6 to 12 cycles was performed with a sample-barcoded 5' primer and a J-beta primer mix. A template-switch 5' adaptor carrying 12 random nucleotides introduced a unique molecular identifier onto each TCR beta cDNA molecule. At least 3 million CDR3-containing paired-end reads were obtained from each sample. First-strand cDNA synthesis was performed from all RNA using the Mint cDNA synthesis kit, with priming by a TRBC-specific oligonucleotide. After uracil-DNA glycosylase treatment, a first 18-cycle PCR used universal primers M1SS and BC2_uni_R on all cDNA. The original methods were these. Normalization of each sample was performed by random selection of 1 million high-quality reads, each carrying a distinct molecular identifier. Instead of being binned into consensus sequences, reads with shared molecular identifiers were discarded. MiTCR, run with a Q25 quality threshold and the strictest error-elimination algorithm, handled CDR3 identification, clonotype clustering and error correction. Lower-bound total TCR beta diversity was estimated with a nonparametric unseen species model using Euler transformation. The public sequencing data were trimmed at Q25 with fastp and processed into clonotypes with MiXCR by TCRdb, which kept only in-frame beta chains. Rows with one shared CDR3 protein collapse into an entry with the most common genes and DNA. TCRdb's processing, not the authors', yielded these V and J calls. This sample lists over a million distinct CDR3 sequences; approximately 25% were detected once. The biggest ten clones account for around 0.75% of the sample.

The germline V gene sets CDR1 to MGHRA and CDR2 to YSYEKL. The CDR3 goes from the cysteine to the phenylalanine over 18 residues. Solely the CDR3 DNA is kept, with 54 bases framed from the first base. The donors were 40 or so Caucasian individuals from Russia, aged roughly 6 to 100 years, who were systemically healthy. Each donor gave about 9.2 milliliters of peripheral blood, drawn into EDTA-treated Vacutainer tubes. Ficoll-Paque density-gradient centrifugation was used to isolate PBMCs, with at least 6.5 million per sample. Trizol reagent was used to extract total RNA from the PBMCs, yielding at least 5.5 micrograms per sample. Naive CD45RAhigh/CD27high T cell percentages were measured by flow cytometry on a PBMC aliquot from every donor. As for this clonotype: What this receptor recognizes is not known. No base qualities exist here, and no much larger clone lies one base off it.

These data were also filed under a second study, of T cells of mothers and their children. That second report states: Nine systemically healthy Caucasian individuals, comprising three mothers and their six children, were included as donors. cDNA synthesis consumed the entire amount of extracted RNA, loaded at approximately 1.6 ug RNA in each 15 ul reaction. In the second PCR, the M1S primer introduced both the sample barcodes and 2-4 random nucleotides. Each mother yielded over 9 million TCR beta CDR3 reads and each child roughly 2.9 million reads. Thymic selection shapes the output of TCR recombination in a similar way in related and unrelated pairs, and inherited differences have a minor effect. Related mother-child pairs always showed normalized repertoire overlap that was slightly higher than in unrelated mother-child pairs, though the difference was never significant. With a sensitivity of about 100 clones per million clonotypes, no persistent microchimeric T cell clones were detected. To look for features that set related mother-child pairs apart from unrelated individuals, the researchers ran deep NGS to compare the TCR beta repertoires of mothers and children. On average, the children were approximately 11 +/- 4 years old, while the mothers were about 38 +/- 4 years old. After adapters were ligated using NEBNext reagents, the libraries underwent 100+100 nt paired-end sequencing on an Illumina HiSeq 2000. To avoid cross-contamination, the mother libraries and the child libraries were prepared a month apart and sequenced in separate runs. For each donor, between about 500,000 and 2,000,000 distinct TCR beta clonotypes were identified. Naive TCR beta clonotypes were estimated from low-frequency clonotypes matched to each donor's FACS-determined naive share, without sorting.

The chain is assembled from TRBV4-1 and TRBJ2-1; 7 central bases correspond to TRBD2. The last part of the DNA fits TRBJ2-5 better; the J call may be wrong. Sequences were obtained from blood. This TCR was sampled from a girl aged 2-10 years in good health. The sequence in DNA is TGCGCCAGCAGCCCAGGAACACCGGGACTAAGACGACAAGAGACCCAGTACTTC. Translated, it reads CASSPGTPGLRRQETQYF.